A selection of T cell receptor beta chains follows, all from one sample in a study of blood T cell repertoires in COVID-19. Assay used: immunoSEQ multiplex PCR; TCRdb lists only in-frame clones, some missing. The sample gives approximately 30,000 clones, about 84% of which show up once; about 51% is in the top ten. Sequencing used peripheral blood. These receptors were collected from a man in his fifties with active or convalescent COVID-19. The CDR3 runs from the conserved cysteine through the conserved F or W. A D gene is named only where the DNA matches it firmly. Rows may omit the clone size; those that give it use once, few, many or a size class.

CDR3 DNA: TGCGCCAGCGGCGGGACTAGCGGGAGCCTCGAGCAGTACTTC; CDR3 protein: CASGGTSGSLEQYF; clone size: -; CDR3 length: 14; D gene: TRBD2; V gene: TRBV5-1; J gene: TRBJ2-7
CDR3 DNA: TGTGCCAGCAGTCGCGGGACTAGCGGGGTCTCCTACGAGCAGTACTTC; CDR3 protein: CASSRGTSGVSYEQYF; clone size: -; CDR3 length: 16; D gene: TRBD2; V gene: TRBV5-4; J gene: TRBJ2-7
CDR3 DNA: TGTGCCAGCAGTTTAGGGGACAGGGGGGGAGAGACCCAGTACTTC; CDR3 protein: CASSLGDRGGETQYF; clone size: -; CDR3 length: 15; D gene: TRBD1; V gene: TRBV28; J gene: TRBJ2-5
CDR3 DNA: TGTGCCAGTAGTAGATATACCGGGAACACTGAAGCTTTCTTT; CDR3 protein: CASSRYTGNTEAFF; clone size: -; CDR3 length: 14; D gene: -; V gene: TRBV19; J gene: TRBJ1-1
CDR3 DNA: TGTGCCAGCAGCTCGCGTTGGAGCCAAGAGACCCAGTACTTC; CDR3 protein: CASSSRWSQETQYF; clone size: -; CDR3 length: 14; D gene: -; V gene: TRBV28; J gene: TRBJ2-5
CDR3 DNA: TGTGCCAGCAGCCCCCCTAGCGGGGAAACCGGGGAGCTGTTTTTT; CDR3 protein: CASSPPSGETGELFF; clone size: -; CDR3 length: 15; D gene: TRBD2; V gene: TRBV7-3; J gene: TRBJ2-2
CDR3 DNA: TGCGCCAGCAGCGCCCGGGACACCCGGGATCAAGAGACCCAGTACTTC; CDR3 protein: CASSARDTRDQETQYF; clone size: -; CDR3 length: 16; D gene: -; V gene: TRBV5-1; J gene: TRBJ2-5
CDR3 DNA: TGTGCCAGCAGCCAAGATAGGGACTCAAACGCCGCCTCTGGGGCCAACGTCCTGACTTTC; CDR3 protein: CASSQDRDSNAASGANVLTF; clone size: -; CDR3 length: 20; D gene: -; V gene: TRBV4-2; J gene: TRBJ2-6
CDR3 DNA: TGTGCCAGCAGCGTAGCTGCGGACAGGTACATGAACACTGAAGCTTTCTTT; CDR3 protein: CASSVAADRYMNTEAFF; clone size: few; CDR3 length: 17; D gene: TRBD1; V gene: TRBV9; J gene: TRBJ1-1
CDR3 DNA: TGCGCCAGCACCCGGGGGGACTCCACAGATACGCAGTATTTT; CDR3 protein: CASTRGDSTDTQYF; clone size: -; CDR3 length: 14; D gene: TRBD2; V gene: TRBV5-1; J gene: TRBJ2-3
CDR3 DNA: TGTGCCAGCGGGGGAGCGGGAGGTTTAGATGAGCAGTTCTTC; CDR3 protein: CASGGAGGLDEQFF; clone size: -; CDR3 length: 14; D gene: TRBD2; V gene: TRBV5-4; J gene: TRBJ2-1
CDR3 DNA: TGTGCCAGCAGCTTTCTAGCGGGGGGCCAAGAGACCCAGTACTTC; CDR3 protein: CASSFLAGGQETQYF; clone size: -; CDR3 length: 15; D gene: TRBD2; V gene: TRBV7-3; J gene: TRBJ2-5
CDR3 DNA: TGTGCCAGCAGCCAAGGGGGGGGCAATGAGCAGTTCTTC; CDR3 protein: CASSQGGGNEQFF; clone size: -; CDR3 length: 13; D gene: TRBD2; V gene: TRBV4-2; J gene: TRBJ2-1
CDR3 DNA: TGTGCCAGCAGAAGTCGCGTGGGGGCCAATGAGCAGTTCTTC; CDR3 protein: CASRSRVGANEQFF; clone size: once; CDR3 length: 14; D gene: -; V gene: TRBV27; J gene: TRBJ2-1
CDR3 DNA: TGCGCCAGCGGACAGCACAACACCGGGGAGCTGTTTTTT; CDR3 protein: CASGQHNTGELFF; clone size: few; CDR3 length: 13; D gene: -; V gene: TRBV5-1; J gene: TRBJ2-2
CDR3 DNA: TGCGCCAGCAGCCAAGATCGCCTAGCGGGGGACCTTACCTACGAGCAGTACTTC; CDR3 protein: CASSQDRLAGDLTYEQYF; clone size: -; CDR3 length: 18; D gene: TRBD2; V gene: TRBV4-1; J gene: TRBJ2-7
CDR3 DNA: TGCAGCGTGGGAGAGGGCGGGGAGCTGTTTTTT; CDR3 protein: CSVGEGGELFF; clone size: -; CDR3 length: 11; D gene: -; V gene: TRBV29-1; J gene: TRBJ2-2
CDR3 DNA: TGTGCCAGTAGTATAAGCCGTGGGGAGAGGGATCAGCCCCAGCATTTT; CDR3 protein: CASSISRGERDQPQHF; clone size: once; CDR3 length: 16; D gene: -; V gene: TRBV19; J gene: TRBJ1-5
CDR3 DNA: TGTGCCAGCAGCCAAGCGAGTGGGCAAGGAAACACCATATATTTT; CDR3 protein: CASSQASGQGNTIYF; clone size: -; CDR3 length: 15; D gene: -; V gene: TRBV3-1/TRBV3-2; J gene: TRBJ1-3
CDR3 DNA: TGCGCCAGCAGTGGAGGGACAGCTAAATCCTATAATTCACCCCTCCACTTT; CDR3 protein: CASSGGTAKSYNSPLHF; clone size: -; CDR3 length: 17; D gene: TRBD1; V gene: TRBV10-1; J gene: TRBJ1-6
CDR3 DNA: TGTGCCATCAGTGATTCCGGGACAGCGGAGACCCAGTACTTC; CDR3 protein: CAISDSGTAETQYF; clone size: -; CDR3 length: 14; D gene: TRBD1; V gene: TRBV10-3; J gene: TRBJ2-5
CDR3 DNA: TGCGCCAGCAGTGAGTGGGACACGGGTAATTCACCCCTCCACTTT; CDR3 protein: CASSEWDTGNSPLHF; clone size: -; CDR3 length: 15; D gene: -; V gene: TRBV10-2; J gene: TRBJ1-6
CDR3 DNA: TGTGCCACCAGCCGCTCCCTCGAGGAGACCCAGTACTTC; CDR3 protein: CATSRSLEETQYF; clone size: -; CDR3 length: 13; D gene: -; V gene: TRBV15; J gene: TRBJ2-5
CDR3 DNA: TGTGCCCCCAGCGTAGACCTGACGGGGGGGGCAGATACGCAGTATTTT; CDR3 protein: CAPSVDLTGGADTQYF; clone size: -; CDR3 length: 16; D gene: TRBD2; V gene: TRBV9; J gene: TRBJ2-3
CDR3 DNA: TGTGCCAGCAGTTTATCGTCCAGCGGGAGAGGATACGAGCAGTACTTC; CDR3 protein: CASSLSSSGRGYEQYF; clone size: many; CDR3 length: 16; D gene: TRBD2; V gene: TRBV27; J gene: TRBJ2-7
CDR3 DNA: TGTGCCAGCAGCCCCGGGGGGACCGGGGAGCTGTTTTTT; CDR3 protein: CASSPGGTGELFF; clone size: few; CDR3 length: 13; D gene: TRBD2; V gene: TRBV5-4; J gene: TRBJ2-2
CDR3 DNA: TGTGCCTGGAGTGCACCGGGACTAGCGGGGGTAGAGACCCAGTACTTC; CDR3 protein: CAWSAPGLAGVETQYF; clone size: once; CDR3 length: 16; D gene: TRBD2; V gene: TRBV30; J gene: TRBJ2-5
CDR3 DNA: TGCAGCGTCTTAACAGGGGGAGGTAGCTATGGCTACACCTTC; CDR3 protein: CSVLTGGGSYGYTF; clone size: -; CDR3 length: 14; D gene: TRBD1; V gene: TRBV29-1; J gene: TRBJ1-2
CDR3 DNA: TGTGCCAGCAGCGCTCCGGGACTAGCGAACACCGGGGAGCTGTTTTTT; CDR3 protein: CASSAPGLANTGELFF; clone size: -; CDR3 length: 16; D gene: TRBD2; V gene: TRBV9; J gene: TRBJ2-2
CDR3 DNA: TGTGCCAGCAGGAACGACAGGATAGGCTACACCTTC; CDR3 protein: CASRNDRIGYTF; clone size: -; CDR3 length: 12; D gene: -; V gene: TRBV2; J gene: TRBJ1-2